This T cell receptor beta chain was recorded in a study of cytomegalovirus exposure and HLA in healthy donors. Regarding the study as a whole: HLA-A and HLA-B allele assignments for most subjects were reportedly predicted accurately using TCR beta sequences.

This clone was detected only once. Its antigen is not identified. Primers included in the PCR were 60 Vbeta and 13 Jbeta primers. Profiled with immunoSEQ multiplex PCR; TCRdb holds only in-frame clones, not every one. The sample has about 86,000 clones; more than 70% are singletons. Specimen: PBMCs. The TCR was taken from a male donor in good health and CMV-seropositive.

The DNA for the CDR3 is TGTGCCAGCAGCTATAAGCACGTGTCGGGCGAGCAGTACTTC. Translating it yields CASSYKHVSGEQYF. The chain links TRBV6-1 to TRBJ2-7; D gene unclear. Germline-derived CDR1 and CDR2 are MNHNS and SASEGT. V lost 6 bases, J lost 6 bases, and 18 bases lay in between. The CDR3 totals 14 residues.